The 2 T cell receptor beta chains in this list originate from one sample, sequenced in a study of blood T cell repertoires in COVID-19. Some clones are missing from TCRdb's copy, which holds only in-frame ones; the method was immunoSEQ multiplex PCR. Here the sample spans 300,000 to 500,000 clones, roughly 86% being singletons. The sequencing input was PBMCs or T cells enriched from blood (not recorded which). The receptors originated from a woman in her thirties or forties with acute COVID-19.

This sequence joins TRBV4-2 and TRBJ2-1; TRBD1 matches at 8 bases. V was clipped by 2 bases and J by 6 bases; unmatched bases: 9. Per the germline V gene, CDR1 is LGHNA and CDR2 is YNFKEQ. CDR3 size: 16 residues. The CDR3 region is CASSQPGQGLGNEQFF. As DNA, the CDR3 is TGTGCCAGCAGCCAACCTGGACAGGGATTGGGCAATGAGCAGTTCTTC.

This chain uses TRBV4-2 with TRBJ2-3, with D possibly matching TRBD2 (5 bases). V was clipped by 0 bases and J by 7 bases, with 20 bases between them. Per the germline V gene, CDR1 is LGHNA and CDR2 is YNFKEQ. The CDR3 sequence is 17 residues long. DNA of the CDR3: TGTGCCAGCAGCCAAGACCCGACCGGCCCGACCGGGAATACGCAGTATTTT. Its protein is CASSQDPTGPTGNTQYF.